A single sample gave rise to the 29 T cell receptor beta chains below, sequenced in a study of beta chain features in type 1 diabetes. Points from the study as a whole: There was a moderate but significant shortening of TCRB CDR3s in all four CD4+ subsets of Type 1 diabetes patients.

The sequenced template was cDNA made from the entire isolated RNA. The table came from immunoSEQ multiplex PCR; TCRdb's copy has only in-frame clones and leaves some out. The table lists some 350,000 clones, 8% to 10% of them singletons. These TCRs are of unknown antigen specificity. The sequenced sample consisted of central memory CD4+ T cells from blood. These receptors were obtained from a man aged 25-45 years with type 1 diabetes.

This clone was recorded a few times. This chain joins TRBV5-1 and TRBJ2-2; perhaps TRBD2 as D (6 bases). The CDR3 is made up of 15 amino acids. Trimming took 4 bases from V and 1 from J, leaving 11 bases between them. Germline CDR1 SGHRS, CDR2 YFSETQ. Here the CDR3 DNA reads TGCGCCAGCAGCAGGGAGGACTGGAACACCGGGGAGCTGTTTTTT. Its translation is CASSREDWNTGELFF.

V is TRBV11-2 and J is TRBJ1-5; 8 nucleotides match TRBD1. Germline CDR1 SGHAT, CDR2 FQNNGV. After removal of 2 bases from V and 7 bases from J, the junction contained 7 bases not matched to a gene. This CDR3 has 15 amino acids. CDR3 sequence reads: CASSLRAGGEQPQHF. Written as DNA, the CDR3 is TGTGCCAGCAGCTTACGCGCAGGGGGCGAACAGCCCCAGCATTTT.

This clone was seen more than once but under ten times. The rearrangement uses TRBV5-5 and TRBJ2-2, with 8 bases fitting TRBD1. J was trimmed by 4 bases and V by 4 bases; bases with no gene match: 9. The CDR3 consists of 16 residues. Germline V CDR1 and CDR2: SGHKS, YYEKEE (reference sequence). The CDR3 loop is CASSGRGQGPTGELFF. The CDR3 nucleotides are TGTGCCAGCAGCGGACGAGGACAGGGTCCCACCGGGGAGCTGTTTTTT. The full variable domain, rest sourced from reference TRBV5-5 and TRBJ2-2, is DAGVTQSPTHLIKTRGQQVTLRCSPISGHKSVSWYQQVLGQGPQFIFQYYEKEERGRGNFPDRFSARQFPNYSSELNVNALLLGDSALYLCASSGRGQGPTGELFFGEGSRLTVL.

As regards this clone: The junction differs from germline at one of its ends, possibly a read error. This rearrangement joins TRBV25-1 to TRBJ2-3, with TRBD1 matching 11 bases. Germline loops: CDR1 MGHDK, CDR2 SYGVNS. CDR3 size: 13 residues. CDR3 residues: CASSTNSDRGLNF. For the CDR3, the DNA is TGTGCCAGCAGCACAAACTCGGACAGGGGGCTGAATTTT.

The chain couples TRBV5-1 to TRBJ1-1; D perhaps matches TRBD1 (5 bases). V was cut by 4 bases and J by 0 bases, with 10 bases left in between. The germline CDR1 and CDR2 sequences are SGHRS and YFSETQ. The CDR3 length is 14 residues. For the CDR3, the DNA is TGCGCCAGCAGCCCAGGGTACATGAACACTGAAGCTTTCTTT. Its translation: CASSPGYMNTEAFF.

Only one count was recorded for this clone. The V call is TRBV15, the J call TRBJ1-4; possibly TRBD1 for D (5 bases). This CDR3 contains 14 residues. The V and J ends lost 3 bases and 11 bases respectively, with 16 bases between them. In germline, CDR1 is LNHNV, CDR2 YYDKDF (reference sequence). CDR3: CATSRPRTSEKLFF. CDR3 DNA sequence: TGTGCCACCAGCAGGCCCAGGACATCTGAGAAACTGTTTTTT. Full variable domain (outside the CDR3, taken from reference TRBV15 and TRBJ1-4): DAMVIQNPRYQVTQFGKPVTLSCSQTLNHNVMYWYQQKSSQAPKLLFHYYDKDFNNEADTPDNFQSRRPNTSFCFLDIRSPGLGDTAMYLCATSRPRTSEKLFFGSGTQLSVL.

The rearrangement joins TRBV11-3 to TRBJ2-3; D ambiguous. Germline V gene lookup returns CDR1 SGHNT and CDR2 YENEEA. The CDR3 consists of 16 residues. Trimming took 5 bases from V and 1 from J, leaving 16 bases between them. The CDR3 protein is CASSPGYAEGTDTQYF. The CDR3 DNA reads TGTGCCAGCAGCCCTGGCTACGCCGAAGGCACAGATACGCAGTATTTT.

This clone was counted between two and nine times. The CDR3 coding sequence is TGTGCCAGCAGTTCCGGACTCAGCTACGAGCAGTACTTC. Its translation: CASSSGLSYEQYF. V is TRBV2 and J is TRBJ2-7; tentatively, D is TRBD2 (5 bases). The V gene lost 5 bases and the J gene lost 3 bases, with 11 bases spanning the gap. The CDR3 loop spans 13 amino acids. Looked up from germline, CDR1 is SNHLY and CDR2 is FYNNEI. Filled out from reference TRBV2 and TRBJ2-7, the complete variable domain reads EPEVTQTPSHQVTQMGQEVILRCVPISNHLYFYWYRQILGQKVEFLVSFYNNEISEKSEIFDDQFSVERPDGSNFTLKIRSTKLEDSAMYFCASSSGLSYEQYFGPGTRLTVT.

The chain links TRBV30 to TRBJ2-7; 11 bases fit TRBD2. CDR3 length equals 13 residues. CDR1 and CDR2 (germline): GTSNPN, SVGIG (reference sequence). V trimming: 7 bases; J trimming: 5 bases; junction bases outside the gene matches: 7. The CDR3 bases are TGTGCCTCCATAGCGGGAGGGCCAAACGAGCAGTACTTC. Translated: CASIAGGPNEQYF.

There are a few counts of this clone. CDR3 nucleotide sequence: TGTGCCACCAGCAGAGATTTCAACAATGAGCAGTTCTTC. Its translation is CATSRDFNNEQFF. The chain links TRBV15 to TRBJ2-1; D remains unclear. The CDR3 has 13 amino acids. Deletions cut 0 bases from V and 5 bases from J, with 5 bases between. The germline CDR1 and CDR2 sequences are LNHNV and YYDKDF (reference sequence). Together with reference TRBV15 and TRBJ2-1, the CDR3 gives the full variable domain: DAMVIQNPRYQVTQFGKPVTLSCSQTLNHNVMYWYQQKSSQAPKLLFHYYDKDFNNEADTPDNFQSRRPNTSFCFLDIRSPGLGDTAMYLCATSRDFNNEQFFGPGTRLTVL.

This clone showed up just a few times. The chain recombines TRBV7-9 with TRBJ1-6, with TRBD1 matching over 7 bases. The germline V gene has CDR1 SEHNR and CDR2 FQNEAQ (reference sequence). J lost 9 bases, V lost 4 bases, and 12 bases had no gene match. This CDR3 has 16 residues. This CDR3 is CASSSQDRTGSSPLHF. The DNA for the CDR3 is TGTGCCAGCAGCTCTCAGGATAGGACAGGCAGTTCACCCCTCCACTTT. Supplemented by reference TRBV7-9 and TRBJ1-6, the full variable domain reads DTGVSQNPRHKITKRGQNVTFRCDPISEHNRLYWYRQTLGQGPEFLTYFQNEAQLEKSRLLSDRFSAERPKGSFSTLEIQRTEQGDSAMYLCASSSQDRTGSSPLHFGNGTRLTVT.

This clone has a handful of counts. The genes are TRBV2 and TRBJ2-2; 11 bases map to TRBD2. Germline V gene sequence: CDR1 SNHLY, CDR2 FYNNEI. The CDR3 runs 16 residues. V lost 6 bases to trimming and J lost 4 bases; unmatched junction nucleotides: 7. Here the CDR3 reads CASRVTSGSSTGELFF. The CDR3 nucleotides read TGTGCCAGCAGGGTTACTAGCGGGAGTAGCACCGGGGAGCTGTTTTTT.

This clone was seen more than once but under ten times. The chain employs TRBV7-9 and TRBJ2-5; no definite D call. The CDR3 spans 13 residues. V was cut by 5 bases and J by 3 bases, with 10 bases left in between. Germline values: CDR1 SEHNR, CDR2 FQNEAQ (reference sequence). The CDR3 sequence is CASSPNIEETQYF. The DNA of the CDR3 is TGTGCCAGCAGCCCGAACATTGAAGAGACCCAGTACTTC.

This clone has more than one count but fewer than ten. V and J are TRBV6-6 and TRBJ1-2, with D perhaps matching TRBD1 (6 bases). Trimming took off 7 bases at V and 1 base at J, with 16 bases between the two ends. Germline V gene data show CDR1 as MNHNY and CDR2 as SVGAGI (reference sequence). The CDR3 totals 15 residues. This CDR3 is CASTPWTDSNYGYTF. The DNA of the CDR3 is TGTGCCAGCACCCCGTGGACAGATAGTAACTATGGCTACACCTTC.

The chain links TRBV27 to TRBJ2-7; TRBD2 might be the D (6 bases). The CDR3 covers 12 residues. Trimming left V 5 bases short and J 5 bases short, with 10 bases between. The germline CDR1 and CDR2 sequences are MNHEY and SMNVEV (reference sequence). The CDR3 nucleotides read TGTGCCAGCAGTCGATGGGGGGACGAGCAGTACTTC. Translating gives CASSRWGDEQYF.

This clone has a handful of counts. This chain connects TRBV7-3 to TRBJ2-6, with 9 bases lining up with TRBD1. Germline V gives CDR1 SGHTA, CDR2 FQGTGA. The CDR3 contains 17 residues. Trimming removed 6 bases from V and 3 bases from J; junction bases left unmatched: 9. In nucleotides, the CDR3 is TGTGCCAGCAGGACCCCGGACAGGGGTCTTGGGGCCAACGTCCTGACTTTC. Translation gives CASRTPDRGLGANVLTF.

This clone was observed many times. The chain has TRBV7-2 and TRBJ2-1; D might be TRBD1 (6 bases). The CDR3 has 14 residues. CDR1 and CDR2 (germline): SGHTA, FQGNSA. The V gene lost 4 bases and the J gene lost 9 bases, with 16 bases spanning the gap. This CDR3 reads CASSSIQGLGEQFF. The CDR3 region has the DNA TGTGCCAGCAGCTCGATACAGGGATTGGGTGAGCAGTTCTTC.

This chain connects TRBV2 to TRBJ2-7, with D tentatively TRBD1 (6 bases). This CDR3 comprises 12 residues. Trimming cost V 5 bases and J 6 bases, with 11 bases left between them. In germline, CDR1 is SNHLY, CDR2 FYNNEI. CDR3 sequence: CASSSQGFEQYF. Written as DNA, the CDR3 is TGTGCCAGCAGTTCACAGGGATTCGAGCAGTACTTC.

J is TRBJ2-3 and V is TRBV5-1; D possibly corresponds to TRBD1 (5 bases). Trimming removed 2 bases at V and 2 bases at J, with 12 bases between. CDR1 is SGHRS and CDR2 is YFSETQ in the germline V gene. CDR3 length: 15 residues. The chain's CDR3 is CASSLINRITDTQYF. CDR3 sequence (DNA): TGCGCCAGCAGCTTAATAAACAGGATCACAGATACGCAGTATTTT.

This chain links TRBV7-9 with TRBJ1-1; D gene unclear. Trimming took off 0 bases at V and 4 bases at J, with 6 bases between the two ends. The CDR3 spans 13 residues. CDR1 is SEHNR and CDR2 is FQNEAQ in the germline V gene (reference sequence). The DNA for the CDR3 is TGTGCCAGCAGCTTAGCCGCCGTCACTGAAGCTTTCTTT. This gives the protein CASSLAAVTEAFF.

The chain is built from TRBV5-4 and TRBJ2-3; either TRBD1 or TRBD2 may fit D (5 bases each). Per germline, CDR1 SGHNT and CDR2 YYREEE (reference sequence). The CDR3 runs 15 residues. The V gene lost 5 bases and the J gene lost 0 bases, with 13 bases spanning the gap. CDR3 DNA: TGTGCCAGCAGTTCAGGGACCGTCAGCACAGATACGCAGTATTTT. This encodes CASSSGTVSTDTQYF.

As regards this clone: The same CDR3 also results from other DNA sequences found in this sample. V gene TRBV19 combines with J gene TRBJ2-1; no firm D call. Trimming removed 5 bases from V and 7 bases from J, with 6 bases in between. From germline, CDR1 is LNHDA and CDR2 SQIVND (reference sequence). This CDR3 contains 11 residues. CDR3 in DNA: TGTGCCAGTAGTCGATGGAATGAGCAGTTCTTC. As protein: CASSRWNEQFF.

This clone came up a few times. The chain recombines TRBV5-1 with TRBJ2-1, with D hard to call. Germline CDR1 reads SGHRS; CDR2 reads YFSETQ. The CDR3 length is 13 residues. The ends were cut back, 0 bases at V and 8 bases at J, with 9 bases in the middle. As DNA, the CDR3 is TGCGCCAGCAGCTTGGAGGCGTTGTATGAGCAGTTCTTC. It is translated as CASSLEALYEQFF.

This clone was counted only a few times. Here the CDR3 DNA reads TGTGCCACCAAGCCGGGGGACAGGGCCTACAATGAGCAGTTCTTC. Protein product: CATKPGDRAYNEQFF. The chain joins TRBV19 to TRBJ2-1; TRBD1 agrees at 9 bases. The germline V gene encodes CDR1 LNHDA and CDR2 SQIVND (reference sequence). Trimming took 10 bases from V and 2 from J; bases not matched to a gene: 9. CDR3 length: 15 amino acids. Based on the CDR3 plus reference TRBV19 and TRBJ2-1, the full variable domain is DGGITQSPKYLFRKEGQNVTLSCEQNLNHDAMYWYRQDPGQGLRLIYYSQIVNDFQKGDIAEGYSVSREKKESFPLTVTSAQKNPTAFYLCATKPGDRAYNEQFFGPGTRLTVL.

In regard to this clone: The same CDR3 also results from other DNA sequences found in this sample. The chain links TRBV6-6 to TRBJ2-3; D remains ambiguous. The germline gives CDR1 MNHNY, CDR2 SVGAGI (reference sequence). CDR3 length: 12 amino acids. V was cut by 7 bases and J by 0 bases, with 5 bases left in between. CDR3 coding DNA: TGTGCCAGCAAGGGAAGCACAGATACGCAGTATTTT. This translates into CASKGSTDTQYF.

The chain joins TRBV27 to TRBJ1-2; D possibly corresponds to TRBD1 (5 bases). V lost 3 bases to trimming and J lost 8 bases, with 25 bases between them. This CDR3 has 17 amino acids. The germline V gene has CDR1 MNHEY and CDR2 SMNVEV (reference sequence). CDR3 amino acids: CASSLSYGIGTPGGYTF. CDR3 nucleotides: TGTGCCAGCAGTTTGAGCTACGGGATAGGGACTCCTGGGGGCTACACCTTC.

This chain joins TRBV28 and TRBJ2-1; D possibly matches TRBD1 or TRBD2 (5 bases each). The germline CDR1 and CDR2 sequences are MDHEN and SYDVKM. V was clipped by 4 bases and J by 6 bases, with 16 bases between them. This CDR3 contains 15 residues. The CDR3 region has the DNA TGTGCCAGCAGTTCCACCGGGACGGGCGGCAATGAGCAGTTCTTC. This encodes CASSSTGTGGNEQFF. Variable domain in full (rest from reference TRBV28 and TRBJ2-1): DVKVTQSSRYLVKRTGEKVFLECVQDMDHENMFWYRQDPGLGLRLIYFSYDVKMKEKGDIPEGYSVSREKKERFSLILESASTNQTSMYLCASSSTGTGGNEQFFGPGTRLTVL.

This clone was seen at least ten times. Compared with germline, one end of the junction differs, possibly owing to a read error. V gene TRBV7-7 combines with J gene TRBJ2-3; TRBD2 matches 8 bases. CDR1 and CDR2 from the germline V gene are SSHAT and FNYEAQ (reference sequence). The CDR3 sequence is 15 residues long. The CDR3 reads CASSRIAGMADTQYF. In nucleotides, the CDR3 is TGTGCTAGCAGTCGGATAGCGGGAATGGCAGATACGCAGTATTTT.

This clone was seen a few times. This chain links TRBV7-2 with TRBJ1-1; D ambiguous. The CDR3 sequence is 13 residues long. CDR1 is SGHTA and CDR2 is FQGNSA in the germline V gene. V was pared by 2 bases and J by 1 base, with 5 bases between. In DNA, the CDR3 is TGTGCCAGCAGCTTATACAGGAACACTGAAGCTTTCTTT. It is translated as CASSLYRNTEAFF.